The clone carrying this T cell receptor beta chain counts as medium-sized. What it recognizes is unknown. The template was genomic DNA from peripheral blood, not RNA. A mixed TRB-A/B primer pool amplified rearranged TRB by multiplex touch-down PCR. TCRdb itself ran the multiplex PCR reads through MiXCR, one entry per CDR3 protein. Among 2,200 or so distinct CDR3 sequences listed, less than 25% were seen once. This sample was included in a study of T cell repertoires in aging, cancer and after chemotherapy. V was cut by 1 base and J by 3 bases, with 12 bases left in between. This CDR3 spans 14 amino acids. CDR1 and CDR2 (germline): DFQATT, SNEGSKA (reference sequence). Study-wide findings and caveats: Age-matched healthy donors had significantly more diverse, less clonal blood TCR repertoires than untreated cancer patients. In cancer patients, declining TCR diversity with age involved lost richness and lost evenness.

Material: blood. This sequence originates from a human donor with a solid tumor. The chain has TRBV20-1 and TRBJ1-2; a possible D gene is TRBD1 (5 bases). CDR3 sequence: CSARAWGTHYGYTF. As DNA, the CDR3 is TGCAGTGCTAGAGCTTGGGGGACGCACTATGGCTACACCTTC.